This TCR beta chain derives from a study of blood T cells in healthy people across ages (dated by TCRdb to the mid-2010s). For context, the study as a whole: In model experiments, template switching captured about one uniquely barcoded TCR beta cDNA molecule for every two T cells. Age-related changes in TCR beta repertoire diversity were measured in the study by deep sequencing normalized with unique cDNA molecular identifiers. The donors were split into four age groups: young (average 16 years), middle-aged (39), aged (more than 60) and long-lived (roughly 77). To avoid experimental bias, donors of different ages were distributed randomly across sequencing lanes. The study analyzed two additional independent replicas of 1 million unique cDNA reads from the same blood draw for two donors, one aged 18 to 29 and one aged 80 or older. Findings and caveats that apply to the study as a whole: The CMV infection status of donors was not known, potentially confounding age-related changes in expanded clonotypes. Compared with the aged group, the long-lived group had more naive CD4+ T cells, fewer expanded clones and increased TCR diversity, suggesting age selection. Bulk unsorted PBMC profiling prevented conclusive comparison of naive and antigen-experienced compartments. The percentage of naive T cells measured by flow cytometry correlated strongly with observed TCR beta diversity. Estimates of total diversity based on one million sequenced T cells were considered lower bounds and underestimates. As age increased, observed TCR beta diversity per million T cells dropped in a roughly linear way, and a significant reduction was already evident by age 40.

This clonotype occurred once. Its binding antigen is unknown. No per-base quality is available; no much larger clone lies one base away. The library was generated by 5' RACE. A second PCR of about 6 to 11 cycles was performed with a sample-barcoded 5' primer and a J-beta primer mix. A unique molecular identifier was introduced onto each TCR beta cDNA molecule by a template-switch 5' adaptor carrying 12 random nucleotides. Each sample yielded at least 3 million CDR3-containing paired-end reads. First-strand cDNA was synthesized from all RNA with the Mint cDNA synthesis kit, primed by a TRBC-specific oligonucleotide. All cDNA was treated with uracil-DNA glycosylase and then went through a first 18-cycle PCR with the universal primers M1SS and BC2_uni_R. The source study handled its data this way. Each sample was normalized by randomly selecting 1 million high-quality reads, each carrying a distinct molecular identifier. Instead of being binned into consensus sequences, reads that shared molecular identifiers were thrown out. MiTCR, with a Q25 quality threshold and the strictest error-elimination algorithm, was used for CDR3 identification, clonotype clustering and error correction. A nonparametric unseen species model with Euler transformation was used to estimate lower-bound total TCR beta diversity. TCRdb cleaned the public reads at Q25 with fastp, built clones with MiXCR and kept in-frame beta chains. When rows share a CDR3 protein, they turn into one entry using the most common DNA and genes. The V and J calls shown here were made by TCRdb, not taken from the authors' results. Within this sample are 1.5 million to 2 million distinct CDR3 sequences, with 39% of them counted one time only. The ten largest make up 23% of the sample.

Counted from cysteine to phenylalanine, this CDR3 has 16 amino acids. This entry keeps only the CDR3 DNA: 48 bases, framed from base 1. CDR1 and CDR2 are drawn from the germline V gene (reference sequence): SEHNR, FQNEAQ. V is trimmed back by 4 bases and J by 7 bases, and the junction contains 10 bases that no gene match accounts for. Systemically healthy Caucasian individuals from Russia, 39 in total and aged about 6 to 95 years, were included as donors. Each donor gave approximately 10 milliliters of peripheral blood, collected into EDTA-treated Vacutainer tubes. Ficoll-Paque density-gradient centrifugation was used to isolate PBMCs, with at least 7 million obtained per sample. Total RNA, at least 6 micrograms per sample, was extracted from PBMCs with Trizol reagent. Naive CD45RAhigh/CD27high T cell percentages were measured by flow cytometry on a PBMC aliquot from every donor.

The material sequenced was blood. The rearrangement joined TRBV7-9 to TRBJ2-1; 10 nucleotides in the junction match TRBD2. The origin of this receptor is a human donor in good health. The DNA is as follows: TGTGCCAGCAGCTGGGGACTAGCGCTACTCCCGAATGAGCAGTTCTTC. It specifies CASSWGLALLPNEQFF.